This T cell receptor (beta chain) emerged from a study of blood T cell repertoires in COVID-19. Study details: Acute and convalescent COVID-19 samples came from the United States, Italy and Spain.

TCRdb's copy holds only in-frame clones and misses some; the assay was immunoSEQ multiplex PCR. The profile shows a few hundred thousand clones, around 87% of them singletons. The CDR3 runs 18 residues. J lost 3 bases, V lost 3 bases, and 9 bases had no gene match. Per germline, CDR1 LNHDA and CDR2 SQIVND (reference sequence). This clone has a handful of counts. The TCR sequence derives from a woman between 50 and 59 years old with COVID-19, enrolled during active disease. Sequencing used peripheral blood. J is TRBJ1-5 and V is TRBV19, with TRBD1 matching 12 bases. The CDR3 sequence is CASSMSVGDRGHNQPQHF. CDR3 sequence (DNA): TGTGCCAGTAGTATGTCAGTGGGGGACAGGGGGCACAATCAGCCCCAGCATTTT.